This T cell receptor beta chain stems from a study of blood T cell repertoires in COVID-19. Generated by immunoSEQ multiplex PCR, the TCRdb table keeps only in-frame clones and is missing some. The sample includes roughly 100,000 clones, around 76% seen only once; the top ten take around 19%. Material for sequencing was peripheral blood. This clonotype was sampled from a woman aged 70-85 years with acute or convalescent COVID-19.

The CDR3 nucleotides are TGTGCCTCGATGACAGGGGTGAACGAGCAGTACTTC. As protein: CASMTGVNEQYF. J is TRBJ2-7 and V is TRBV2; 8 nucleotides match TRBD1. The CDR3 consists of 12 residues. Germline V lookup: CDR1 SNHLY, CDR2 FYNNEI. V trimming: 11 bases; J trimming: 5 bases; junction bases outside the gene matches: 8.